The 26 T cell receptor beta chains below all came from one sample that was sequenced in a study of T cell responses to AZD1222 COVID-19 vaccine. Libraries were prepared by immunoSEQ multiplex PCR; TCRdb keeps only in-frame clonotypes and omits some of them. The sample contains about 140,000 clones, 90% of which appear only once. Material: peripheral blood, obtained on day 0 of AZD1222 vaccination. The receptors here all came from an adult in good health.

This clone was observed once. The CDR3 region has the DNA TGTGCCAGTAGTCCTCGTTGGGGATCTGAAGCTTTCTTT. Translating gives CASSPRWGSEAFF. The chain couples TRBV19 to TRBJ1-1; no definite D call. With 5 bases removed from V and 6 bases from J, the gap between germline ends came to 13 bases. Per the germline V gene, CDR1 is LNHDA and CDR2 is SQIVND (reference sequence). The CDR3 length is 13 residues.

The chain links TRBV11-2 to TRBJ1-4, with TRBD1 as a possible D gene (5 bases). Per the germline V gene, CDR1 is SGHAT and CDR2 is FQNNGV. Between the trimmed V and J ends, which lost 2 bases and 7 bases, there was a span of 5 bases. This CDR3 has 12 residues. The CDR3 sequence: CASSLQGEKLFF. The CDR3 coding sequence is TGTGCCAGCAGCTTACAGGGTGAAAAACTGTTTTTT.

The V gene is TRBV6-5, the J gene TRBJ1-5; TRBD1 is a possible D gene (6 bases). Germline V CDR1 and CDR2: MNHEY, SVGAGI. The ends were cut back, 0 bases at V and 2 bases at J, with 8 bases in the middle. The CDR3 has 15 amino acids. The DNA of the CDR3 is TGTGCCAGCAGTTACTCGAGGGGGGGCAATCAGCCCCAGCATTTT. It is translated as CASSYSRGGNQPQHF.

The CDR3: CASSGDRGRGEPQHF. CDR3 nucleotides: TGTGCCAGCAGTGGGGACAGGGGGCGCGGTGAGCCCCAGCATTTT. The rearrangement joins TRBV2 to TRBJ1-5; 12 bases line up with TRBD1. The length of the CDR3 is 15 residues. The germline CDR1 and CDR2 sequences are SNHLY and FYNNEI. The V segment lost 4 bases and the J segment 8 bases; nucleotides outside the gene matches: 6. The full variable domain, completed using reference TRBV2 and TRBJ1-5, is EPEVTQTPSHQVTQMGQEVILRCVPISNHLYFYWYRQILGQKVEFLVSFYNNEISEKSEIFDDQFSVERPDGSNFTLKIRSTKLEDSAMYFCASSGDRGRGEPQHFGDGTRLSIL.

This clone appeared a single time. Written as DNA, the CDR3 is TGTGCCAGCTTCCCCGCTAGCACAGATACGCAGTATTTT. This gives the protein CASFPASTDTQYF. The chain joins TRBV18 to TRBJ2-3; D is unclear. The CDR3 runs 13 residues. From germline, CDR1 is KGHSH and CDR2 LQKENI. The V end lost 7 bases, the J end lost 0 bases, and 8 bases lay between the germline ends.

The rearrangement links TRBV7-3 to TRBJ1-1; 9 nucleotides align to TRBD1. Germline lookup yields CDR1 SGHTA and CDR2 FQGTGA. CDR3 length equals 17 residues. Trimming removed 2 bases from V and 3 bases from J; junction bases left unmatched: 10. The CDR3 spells CASSLEGPGQGDTEAFF. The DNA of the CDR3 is TGTGCCAGCAGCTTAGAGGGGCCGGGACAGGGTGACACTGAAGCTTTCTTT. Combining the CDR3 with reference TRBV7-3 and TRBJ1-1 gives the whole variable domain GAGVSQTPSNKVTEKGKYVELRCDPISGHTALYWYRQSLGQGPEFLIYFQGTGAADDSGLPNDRFFAVRPEGSVSTLKIQRTERGDSAVYLCASSLEGPGQGDTEAFFGQGTRLTVV.

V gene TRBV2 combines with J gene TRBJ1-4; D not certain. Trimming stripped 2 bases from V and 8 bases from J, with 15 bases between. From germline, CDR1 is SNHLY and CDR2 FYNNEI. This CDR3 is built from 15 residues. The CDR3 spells CASSELPVLLEKLFF. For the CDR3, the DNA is TGTGCCAGCAGTGAACTCCCGGTGCTGCTCGAAAAACTGTTTTTT.

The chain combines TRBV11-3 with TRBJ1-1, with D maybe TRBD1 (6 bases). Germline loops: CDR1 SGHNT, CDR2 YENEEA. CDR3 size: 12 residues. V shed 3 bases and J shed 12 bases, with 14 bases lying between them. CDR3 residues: CASSLDSGVTFF. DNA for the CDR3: TGTGCCAGCAGCTTGGATTCAGGGGTAACTTTCTTT.

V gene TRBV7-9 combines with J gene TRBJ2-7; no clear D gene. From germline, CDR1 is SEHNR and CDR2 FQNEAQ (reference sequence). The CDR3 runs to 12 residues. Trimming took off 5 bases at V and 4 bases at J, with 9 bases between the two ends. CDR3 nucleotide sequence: TGTGCCAGCAGCCAATCAGCATACGAGCAGTACTTC. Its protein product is CASSQSAYEQYF.

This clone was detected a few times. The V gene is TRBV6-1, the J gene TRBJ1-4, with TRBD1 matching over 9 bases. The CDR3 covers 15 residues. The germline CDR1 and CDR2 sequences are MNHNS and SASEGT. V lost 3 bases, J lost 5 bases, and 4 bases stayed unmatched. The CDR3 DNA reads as TGTGCCAGCAGTGACGGGACAGGGCAGAATGAAAAACTGTTTTTT. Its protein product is CASSDGTGQNEKLFF.

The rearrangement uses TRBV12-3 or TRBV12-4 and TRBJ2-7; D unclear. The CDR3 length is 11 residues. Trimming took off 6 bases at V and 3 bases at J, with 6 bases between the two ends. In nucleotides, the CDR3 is TGTGCCAGCAGCCATAACTACGAGCAGTACTTC. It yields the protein CASSHNYEQYF.

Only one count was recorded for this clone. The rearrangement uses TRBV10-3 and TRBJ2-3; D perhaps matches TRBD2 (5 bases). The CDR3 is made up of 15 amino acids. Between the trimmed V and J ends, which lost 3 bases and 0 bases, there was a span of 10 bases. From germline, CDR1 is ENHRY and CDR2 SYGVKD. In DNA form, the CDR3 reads TGTGCCATCAGTGAACGGGAAACTAGCACAGATACGCAGTATTTT. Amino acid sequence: CAISERETSTDTQYF.

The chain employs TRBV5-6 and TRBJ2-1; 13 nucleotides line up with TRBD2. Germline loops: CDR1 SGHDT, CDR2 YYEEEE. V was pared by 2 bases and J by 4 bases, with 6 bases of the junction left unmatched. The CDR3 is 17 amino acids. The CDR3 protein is CASSFGLAGDLYNEQFF. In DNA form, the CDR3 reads TGTGCCAGCAGCTTTGGACTAGCGGGGGATTTGTACAATGAGCAGTTCTTC.

Here the CDR3 DNA reads TGTGCCAGCAGCTCGACAGGCCTCCAAGAGACCCAGTACTTC. Translation: CASSSTGLQETQYF. V usage is TRBV11-2 and J usage is TRBJ2-5; possibly TRBD1 for D (6 bases). V was clipped by 4 bases and J by 1 base, with 10 bases between them. This CDR3 contains 14 residues. Germline V CDR1 and CDR2: SGHAT, FQNNGV.

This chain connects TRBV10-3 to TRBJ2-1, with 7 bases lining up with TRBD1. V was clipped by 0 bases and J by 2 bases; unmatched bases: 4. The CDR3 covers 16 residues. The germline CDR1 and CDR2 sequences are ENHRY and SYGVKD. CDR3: CAISESTGMTYNEQFF. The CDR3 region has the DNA TGTGCCATCAGTGAGTCGACAGGGATGACCTACAATGAGCAGTTCTTC.

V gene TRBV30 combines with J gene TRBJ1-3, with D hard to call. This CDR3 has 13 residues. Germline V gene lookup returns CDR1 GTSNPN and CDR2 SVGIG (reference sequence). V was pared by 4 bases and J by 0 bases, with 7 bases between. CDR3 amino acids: CAWNDLSGNTIYF. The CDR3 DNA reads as TGTGCCTGGAACGACCTCTCTGGAAACACCATATATTTT.

In DNA form, the CDR3 reads TGCAGCGCTCGGGGGGGCGAGACCCAGTACTTC. It codes for CSARGGETQYF. The rearrangement links TRBV29-1 to TRBJ2-5; TRBD2 matches 8 bases. The V segment lost 7 bases and the J segment 5 bases; nucleotides outside the gene matches: 3. Germline CDR1 reads SQVTM; CDR2 reads ANQGSEA. The CDR3 extends over 11 amino acids. Full variable domain (remainder filled in from reference TRBV29-1 and TRBJ2-5): SAVISQKPSRDICQRGTSLTIQCQVDSQVTMMFWYRQQPGQSLTLIATANQGSEATYESGFVIDKFPISRPNLTFSTLTVSNMSPEDSSIYLCSARGGETQYFGPGTRLLVL.

The CDR3 reads CASSPGTENTEAFF. The CDR3 nucleotides read TGTGCCAGCAGCCCAGGGACAGAGAACACTGAAGCTTTCTTT. V and J are TRBV3-1 (or the pseudogene TRBV3-2) and TRBJ1-1, with 7 bases lining up with TRBD1. There are 14 residues in the CDR3. Trimming took 4 bases from V and 1 from J; bases not matched to a gene: 3. CDR1 and CDR2 (germline): LGHDT, YNNKEL (reference sequence).

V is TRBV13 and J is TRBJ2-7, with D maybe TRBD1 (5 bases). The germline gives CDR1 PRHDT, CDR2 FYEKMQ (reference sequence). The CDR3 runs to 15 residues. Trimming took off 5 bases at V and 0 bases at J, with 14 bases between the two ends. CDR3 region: CASSIISRGSYEQYF. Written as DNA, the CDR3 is TGTGCCAGCAGCATCATCTCTAGGGGCTCCTACGAGCAGTACTTC. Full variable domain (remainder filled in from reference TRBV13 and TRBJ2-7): AAGVIQSPRHLIKEKRETATLKCYPIPRHDTVYWYQQGPGQDPQFLISFYEKMQSDKGSIPDRFSAQQFSDYHSELNMSSLELGDSALYFCASSIISRGSYEQYFGPGTRLTVT.

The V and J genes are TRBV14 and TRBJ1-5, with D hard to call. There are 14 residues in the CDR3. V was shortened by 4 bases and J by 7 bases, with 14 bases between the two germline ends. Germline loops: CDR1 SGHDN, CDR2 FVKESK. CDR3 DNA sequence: TGTGCCAGCAGCCCTCCGGGTTCGACCCAGCCCCAGCATTTT. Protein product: CASSPPGSTQPQHF. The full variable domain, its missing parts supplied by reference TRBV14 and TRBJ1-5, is EAGVTQFPSHSVIEKGQTVTLRCDPISGHDNLYWYRRVMGKEIKFLLHFVKESKQDESGMPNNRFLAERTGGTYSTLKVQPAELEDSGVYFCASSPPGSTQPQHFGDGTRLSIL.

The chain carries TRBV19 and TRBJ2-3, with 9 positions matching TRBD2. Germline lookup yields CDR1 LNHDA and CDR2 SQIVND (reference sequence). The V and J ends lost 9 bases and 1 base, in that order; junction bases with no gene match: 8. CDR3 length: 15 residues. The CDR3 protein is CASCGGGAGTDTQYF. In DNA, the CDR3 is TGTGCCAGCTGTGGCGGGGGGGCCGGCACAGATACGCAGTATTTT.

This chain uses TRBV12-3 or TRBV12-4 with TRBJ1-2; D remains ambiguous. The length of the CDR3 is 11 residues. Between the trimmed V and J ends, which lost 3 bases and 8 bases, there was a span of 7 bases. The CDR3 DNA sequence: TGTGCCAGCAGTTTGGGCAGGGGCTACACCTTC. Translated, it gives CASSLGRGYTF.

CDR3 nucleotides: TGTGCCAGCAGTTTTACCACCAATCAGCCCCAGCATTTT. This translates into CASSFTTNQPQHF. This rearrangement joins TRBV12-3 or TRBV12-4 to TRBJ1-5; D not certain. V gave up 3 bases and J gave up 3 bases, with 6 bases separating them. The CDR3 is 13 residues long.

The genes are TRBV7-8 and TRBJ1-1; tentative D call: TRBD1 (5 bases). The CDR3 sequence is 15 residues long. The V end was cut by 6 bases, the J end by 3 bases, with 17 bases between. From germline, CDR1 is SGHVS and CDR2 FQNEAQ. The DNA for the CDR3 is TGTGCCAGCAGTCTCCGCGGGGCTGGGGACACTGAAGCTTTCTTT. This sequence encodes CASSLRGAGDTEAFF.

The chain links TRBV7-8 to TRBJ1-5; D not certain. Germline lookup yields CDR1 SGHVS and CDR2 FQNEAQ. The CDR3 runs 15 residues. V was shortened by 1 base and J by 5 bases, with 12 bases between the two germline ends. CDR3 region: CASSLVQGPHQPQHF. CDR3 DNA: TGTGCCAGCAGCTTAGTGCAAGGACCTCATCAGCCCCAGCATTTT.

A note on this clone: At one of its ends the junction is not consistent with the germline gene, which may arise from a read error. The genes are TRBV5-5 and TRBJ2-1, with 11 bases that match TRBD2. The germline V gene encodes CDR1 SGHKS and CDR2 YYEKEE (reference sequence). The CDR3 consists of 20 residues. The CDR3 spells CANSIEDSQELAGDYNEQFF. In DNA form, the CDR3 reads TGTGCCAACAGCATAGAAGACAGTCAAGAACTAGCGGGGGACTACAATGAGCAGTTCTTC. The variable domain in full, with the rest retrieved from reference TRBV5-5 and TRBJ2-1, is DAGVTQSPTHLIKTRGQQVTLRCSPISGHKSVSWYQQVLGQGPQFIFQYYEKEERGRGNFPDRFSARQFPNYSSELNVNALLLGDSALYLCANSIEDSQELAGDYNEQFFGPGTRLTVL.